What follows is one TCR beta chain and its context. Its antigen is currently unknown. Though probably carrying unrecorded immune exposures, donors were nominally healthy at sampling. This entry belongs to a study of cytomegalovirus exposure and HLA in healthy donors. Findings and caveats of the study: CMV serostatus alone was available as immune exposure information. A highly shared variant cluster was judged a likely technical artifact.

Researchers ran the PCR with 60 Vbeta and 13 Jbeta primers. Assay: immunoSEQ multiplex PCR; the TCRdb copy retains only in-frame clones and omits some. This table has some 180,000 clones, approximately 80% appearing once. The V gene's germline CDR1 is MNHNS and CDR2 SASEGT. The trim removed 6 bases at V and 0 bases at J, leaving 2 bases unmatched. The CDR3 loop spans 14 amino acids. The chain uses TRBV6-1 and TRBJ1-5; 7 bases line up with TRBD1. Sequenced input: PBMCs. This TCR was sampled from a woman aged 25 to 39 in good health and CMV-seronegative. CDR3 nucleotide sequence: TGTGCCAGCAGGGACAGGTATAGCAATCAGCCCCAGCATTTT. Encoded protein: CASRDRYSNQPQHF.